A selection of T cell receptor beta chains follows, all from one sample in a study of T-cell memory formation after mild COVID-19. TCRdb re-derived calls from the 5' RACE reads in MiXCR, one entry per CDR3 protein. The repertoire has nearly 350,000 distinct CDR3 sequences, approximately 12% of them found once; the top ten carry roughly 23%. Sequenced: PBMCs or a T cell subset sorted from them (not recorded which). These TCRs come from a man in his late teens or twenties who had mild COVID-19 (a few samples of this study predate the infection). Cell type and time point are not known. The CDR3 runs from the conserved cysteine through the conserved F or W. The order of the fields is J gene, clone size, D gene, CDR3 length, V gene, CDR3 protein, CDR3 DNA. A D gene is named only where the DNA matches it firmly. Clone size is not always given. Where it is, it says once, few, many or a class for expanded clones.

j_call: TRBJ2-2
clone_size: few
d_call: .
cdr3_length: 13
v_call: TRBV7-3
cdr3_aa: CASSSKSTGELFF
cdr3_nt: TGTGCCAGCAGCAGTAAATCGACCGGGGAGCTGTTTTTT

j_call: TRBJ2-5
clone_size: few
d_call: .
cdr3_length: 15
v_call: TRBV4-2
cdr3_aa: CASSQEGRGTETQYF
cdr3_nt: TGTGCCAGCAGCCAAGAAGGACGGGGGACGGAGACCCAGTACTTC

j_call: TRBJ1-1
clone_size: .
d_call: TRBD1
cdr3_length: 13
v_call: TRBV12-3/TRBV12-4
cdr3_aa: CASRTGGGTEAFF
cdr3_nt: TGTGCCAGCAGGACAGGGGGTGGCACTGAAGCTTTCTTT

j_call: TRBJ2-1
clone_size: .
d_call: .
cdr3_length: 15
v_call: TRBV12-3/TRBV12-4
cdr3_aa: CASSSQSWGQNEQFF
cdr3_nt: TGTGCCAGCAGTTCCCAGAGTTGGGGGCAAAATGAGCAGTTCTTC

j_call: TRBJ1-4
clone_size: .
d_call: .
cdr3_length: 16
v_call: TRBV7-2
cdr3_aa: CASSSYRQSNEGLLFF
cdr3_nt: TGTGCCAGCAGCTCCTACCGACAGAGCAATGAAGGATTGCTGTTTTTT

j_call: TRBJ2-2
clone_size: few
d_call: .
cdr3_length: 16
v_call: TRBV12-3/TRBV12-4
cdr3_aa: CASSPVGGRDPGELFF
cdr3_nt: TGTGCCAGCAGTCCCGTAGGGGGTCGGGATCCCGGGGAGCTGTTTTTT

j_call: TRBJ2-5
clone_size: .
d_call: .
cdr3_length: 13
v_call: TRBV3-1
cdr3_aa: CASSQDRRATQYF
cdr3_nt: TGTGCCAGCAGCCAAGATCGGAGAGCGACCCAGTACTTC

j_call: TRBJ1-2
clone_size: .
d_call: .
cdr3_length: 13
v_call: TRBV30
cdr3_aa: CAWSPRANYGYTF
cdr3_nt: TGTGCCTGGAGTCCAAGAGCTAACTATGGCTACACCTTC

j_call: TRBJ2-3
clone_size: few
d_call: .
cdr3_length: 13
v_call: TRBV7-9
cdr3_aa: CASSLAGENTQYF
cdr3_nt: TGTGCCAGCAGCTTAGCGGGGGAGAATACGCAGTATTTT

j_call: TRBJ1-2
clone_size: few
d_call: .
cdr3_length: 16
v_call: TRBV4-3
cdr3_aa: CASSHGSGVFNYGYTF
cdr3_nt: TGCGCCAGCAGCCATGGATCGGGGGTTTTCAACTATGGCTACACCTTC

j_call: TRBJ2-7
clone_size: .
d_call: .
cdr3_length: 14
v_call: TRBV11-2
cdr3_aa: CASSIDFGSYEQYF
cdr3_nt: TGTGCCAGCAGCATTGACTTTGGGTCCTACGAGCAGTACTTC

j_call: TRBJ2-7
clone_size: many
d_call: .
cdr3_length: 12
v_call: TRBV6-5
cdr3_aa: CASSYSGGGQYF
cdr3_nt: TGTGCCAGCAGTTACTCGGGCGGAGGGCAGTACTTC

j_call: TRBJ2-5
clone_size: .
d_call: .
cdr3_length: 14
v_call: TRBV7-3
cdr3_aa: CASSPGGGAETQYF
cdr3_nt: TGTGCCAGCAGCCCAGGCGGGGGCGCAGAGACCCAGTACTTC

j_call: TRBJ2-7
clone_size: .
d_call: .
cdr3_length: 13
v_call: TRBV12-3/TRBV12-4
cdr3_aa: CASSFSGRREQYF
cdr3_nt: TGTGCCAGCAGTTTCTCAGGAAGGAGGGAGCAGTACTTC

j_call: TRBJ1-2
clone_size: .
d_call: .
cdr3_length: 14
v_call: TRBV10-3
cdr3_aa: CVTSPITSLNGYTF
cdr3_nt: TGTGTTACCTCCCCCATCACTTCCTTAAATGGCTACACCTTC

j_call: TRBJ2-5
clone_size: few
d_call: .
cdr3_length: 13
v_call: TRBV10-3
cdr3_aa: CAISGTRQETQYF
cdr3_nt: TGTGCCATCAGTGGGACACGACAAGAGACCCAGTACTTC

j_call: TRBJ2-1
clone_size: .
d_call: TRBD1
cdr3_length: 13
v_call: TRBV20-1
cdr3_aa: CSAFPGQYNEQFF
cdr3_nt: TGCAGTGCTTTCCCGGGACAGTACAATGAGCAGTTCTTC

j_call: TRBJ1-5
clone_size: .
d_call: .
cdr3_length: 15
v_call: TRBV5-6
cdr3_aa: CASSADGGYNQPQHF
cdr3_nt: TGTGCCAGCAGCGCAGACGGGGGCTACAATCAGCCCCAGCATTTT